This T cell receptor beta chain was documented in a study of cytomegalovirus exposure and HLA in healthy donors. As for this clone: Antigen: not known.

The germline V gene encodes CDR1 LGHNA and CDR2 YNFKEQ. The length of the CDR3 is 16 residues. Trimming at V came to 4 bases and at J to 7 bases, leaving 11 bases not matched to a gene. Profiling relied on immunoSEQ multiplex PCR, and the TCRdb table lists in-frame clones only, not all of them. The table includes 160,000 or so clones, roughly 86% detected once. Donors came from a validation cohort of over a hundred subjects, distinct from the first 666-subject cohort. General study results and limits: Most TCR sequences were rare, but some public TCRs occurred in many donors. For cytomegalovirus status, the classifier reportedly gave diagnoses with high specificity and sensitivity.

This receptor was identified in a young man in good health and CMV-seropositive. The specimen was PBMCs. V is TRBV4-2 and J is TRBJ2-1, with 9 nucleotides matching TRBD2. Here the CDR3 reads CASSPLGASGINEQFF. The CDR3 DNA reads as TGTGCCAGCAGCCCCCTGGGGGCTAGCGGGATTAATGAGCAGTTCTTC.